This T cell receptor beta chain was retrieved from a study of blood T cell repertoires in COVID-19. This clone was seen only once. The CDR3 sequence is 17 residues long. Only in-frame clones appear in the TCRdb table, and some are missing; sequencing was by immunoSEQ multiplex PCR. Seen here are about 330,000 clones, approximately 88% observed once, and the top ten hold roughly a tenth. Sample: peripheral blood. V and J are TRBV21-1 and TRBJ1-4; TRBD1, the table's D call, lacks a check against the DNA. TRBV21-1 is annotated as a pseudogene. The sequence came from a young man with COVID-19, enrolled during active disease. DNA of the CDR3: TGTGCCAGCAGCGCACGACAGGATAACGGGGCTAATGAAAAACTGTTTTTT. Translation: CASSARQDNGANEKLFF.